This T cell receptor beta chain was documented in a study of blood T cell repertoires in COVID-19. Study-wide context: From the United States, Italy and Spain came samples of acute and convalescent COVID-19. PBMCs, B-cell-depleted T cells, or T cells were the source of the cDNA or gDNA that made up the material.

In this sample, this clone turned up once. Authors' processing steps: Quantification of nucleated cells was approximated via reference gene primer amplification. The table came from immunoSEQ multiplex PCR; TCRdb's copy has only in-frame clones and leaves some out. V, J and clone size are those of that table, while D and trimming were read from the DNA. The sample records roughly 230,000 clones, about nine tenths being singletons. Germline CDR1 reads SNHLY; CDR2 reads FYNNEI. V trimming: 2 bases; J trimming: 6 bases; junction bases outside the gene matches: 4. The CDR3 length is 14 residues. The clonotype was recovered from a man between 65 and 85 years old with acute or convalescent COVID-19. The sequencing input was peripheral blood. This sequence joins TRBV2 and TRBJ1-5, with 7 bases fitting TRBD1. CDR3 sequence (DNA): TGTGCCAGCAGTGAAAGAGGGGGCAGTCAGCCCCAGCATTTT. Its protein is CASSERGGSQPQHF.